Reported below is one TCR beta chain. Its cognate antigen is unknown. Using unique molecular identifiers, the investigators prepared the TCRbeta library. TCRdb recomputed calls from the PCR reads with MiXCR, one row per CDR3 protein. Of approximately 45,000 distinct CDR3 sequences in the sample, 40% to 60% were seen once. Trimming removed 0 bases at V and 3 bases at J, with 10 bases between. Per germline, CDR1 LGHNA and CDR2 YSLEER. CDR3 size: 15 residues. These data come from a study of T-cell reconstitution after alpha-beta-depleted transplantation in children. Study-level points and caveats: Certain patients had high TCRbeta diversity at day 60, and it came from recipient T cells and thymic progenitors that survived. Expanded clones from the graft, numbering several hundred, reportedly supplied alpha-beta T cells about two months after transplant. T-cell counts and diversity at one year following transplant were attributed mainly to newly produced T cells.

The chain carries TRBV4-3 and TRBJ2-3, with no clear D. This receptor was obtained from a boy in the first two years of life with SCID, due to receive a stem cell transplant. Sequencing used peripheral blood, obtained before TCRalphabeta/CD19-depleted stem cell transplant. The CDR3 bases are TGCGCCAGCAGCCAAGAAACGCTCAGGACAGATACGCAGTATTTT. Its translation: CASSQETLRTDTQYF.